What follows are 5 T cell receptor beta chains derived from one specimen sequenced in a study of blood T cell repertoires in COVID-19. The method was immunoSEQ multiplex PCR; TCRdb's version includes in-frame clones alone and lacks a portion of them. The sample includes 380,000 or so clones, 70% to 90% of them seen just once. Material: PBMCs or T cells enriched from blood (not recorded which). The source is a man in his thirties or forties who had recovered from COVID-19.

The chain has TRBV18 and TRBJ1-2; D may be TRBD1 (6 bases). The CDR3 consists of 15 residues. The V end was cut by 3 bases, the J end by 2 bases, with 13 bases between. CDR1 and CDR2 (germline): KGHSH, LQKENI. The CDR3 bases are TGTGCCAGCTCACCCGGGACACCCATAAACTATGGCTACACCTTC. This translates into CASSPGTPINYGYTF.

The chain links TRBV27 to TRBJ2-7, with 7 bases matching TRBD2. CDR1 and CDR2 from the germline V gene are MNHEY and SMNVEV (reference sequence). The CDR3 runs 16 residues. J lost 3 bases, V lost 6 bases, and 14 bases had no gene match. The CDR3 DNA reads TGTGCCAGCAGGCCCTCACCGGGGAGCGGGGTCTACGAGCAGTACTTC. Translating gives CASRPSPGSGVYEQYF.

The chain uses TRBV4-3 and TRBJ2-7; 8 positions match TRBD1. The germline gives CDR1 LGHNA, CDR2 YSLEER. The length of the CDR3 is 14 residues. Unmatched junction bases numbered 5, after V lost 1 base and J lost 6 bases. This chain's CDR3 is CASSQVTGVTEQYF. CDR3 bases: TGCGCCAGCAGCCAAGTGACAGGGGTAACCGAGCAGTACTTC.

This rearrangement joins TRBV7-2 to TRBJ1-4; 9 nucleotides match TRBD1. This CDR3 has 16 amino acids. V lost 5 bases, J lost 7 bases, and 11 bases stayed unmatched. CDR1 and CDR2 from the germline V gene are SGHTA and FQGNSA. The CDR3 bases are TGTGCCAGCAGCCAGAACCGGGACAGGGTGCGTGAAAAACTGTTTTTT. Its protein is CASSQNRDRVREKLFF.

The chain has TRBV15 and TRBJ2-3; 7 bases fit TRBD2. Germline V gene data show CDR1 as LNHNV and CDR2 as YYDKDF (reference sequence). Trimming cost V 5 bases and J 0 bases; bases outside gene matches: 8. This CDR3 comprises 16 residues. The CDR3 DNA is TGTGCCACCAGCCGGGTGGGGGGGGTGAGCACAGATACGCAGTATTTT. This sequence encodes CATSRVGGVSTDTQYF.